This T cell receptor beta chain was sequenced during a study of T cell responses to AZD1222 COVID-19 vaccine. Study in general: Researchers grouped second doses given at about 4 or about 12 weeks into one pool. Study-wide findings and caveats: Only after the peak T cell response were repertoires sampled. Spike-specific TCR breadth and depth were elevated following two AZD1222 doses. The donor cohort was predominantly white British with a female majority, and clonal diversity may have been underestimated.

Profiling relied on immunoSEQ multiplex PCR, and the TCRdb table lists in-frame clones only, not all of them. This table holds 130,000 or so clones, 91% found once. The germline gives CDR1 MNHEY, CDR2 SMNVEV (reference sequence). With 5 bases removed from V and 7 bases from J, the gap between germline ends came to 15 bases. The CDR3 is 15 amino acids. To note about this clone: What it binds is unknown.

Sequencing used peripheral blood, obtained on day 0 of AZD1222 vaccination. The J gene is TRBJ1-6, the V gene TRBV27, with D perhaps TRBD1 (6 bases). This clonotype originated in an adult in good health. CDR3 bases: TGTGCCAGCAGTCTCCTAAGGGGGGGGAATTCACCCCTCCACTTT. It encodes CASSLLRGGNSPLHF.